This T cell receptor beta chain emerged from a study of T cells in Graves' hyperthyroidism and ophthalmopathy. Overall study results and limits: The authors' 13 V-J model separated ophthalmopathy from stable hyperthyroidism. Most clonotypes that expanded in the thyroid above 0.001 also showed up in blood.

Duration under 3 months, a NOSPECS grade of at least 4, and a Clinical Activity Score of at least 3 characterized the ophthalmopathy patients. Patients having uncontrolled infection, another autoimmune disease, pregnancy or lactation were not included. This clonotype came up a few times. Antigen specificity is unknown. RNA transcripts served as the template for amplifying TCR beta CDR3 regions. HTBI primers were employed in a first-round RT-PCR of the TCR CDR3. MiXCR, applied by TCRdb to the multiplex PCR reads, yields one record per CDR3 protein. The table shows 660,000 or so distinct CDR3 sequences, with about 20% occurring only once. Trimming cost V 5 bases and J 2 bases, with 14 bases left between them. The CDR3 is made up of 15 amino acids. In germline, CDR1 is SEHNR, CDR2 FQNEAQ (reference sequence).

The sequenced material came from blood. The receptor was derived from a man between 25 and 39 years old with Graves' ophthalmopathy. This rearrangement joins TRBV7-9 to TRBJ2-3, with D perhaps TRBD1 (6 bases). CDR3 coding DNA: TGTGCCAGCAGCGGAAGGGACAAACTCACAGATACGCAGTATTTT. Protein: CASSGRDKLTDTQYF. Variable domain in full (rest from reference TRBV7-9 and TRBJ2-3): DTGVSQNPRHKITKRGQNVTFRCDPISEHNRLYWYRQTLGQGPEFLTYFQNEAQLEKSRLLSDRFSAERPKGSFSTLEIQRTEQGDSAMYLCASSGRDKLTDTQYFGPGTRLTVL.